A selection of T cell receptor beta chains follows, all from one sample in a study of blood T cell repertoires in COVID-19. Clones were sequenced by immunoSEQ multiplex PCR, and TCRdb holds only the in-frame ones, with some missing. The sample lists fewer than 300,000 clones, around 90% seen once, with roughly 6% in the top ten. Material for sequencing was peripheral blood. The receptors here all came from a woman aged 50 to 60 with COVID-19, enrolled during active disease. CDR3s include the opening cysteine and the closing phenylalanine or tryptophan. Fields, in order: V gene, J gene, CDR3 length, CDR3 protein.

TRBV27	TRBJ2-7	13	CASSLSETYEQYF
TRBV7-2	TRBJ2-7	15	CASSQGGTGSYEQYF
TRBV5-1	TRBJ2-7	14	CASSLAPGDYEQYF
TRBV18	TRBJ2-3	14	CASSPLYVTDTQYF
TRBV5-1	TRBJ1-5	14	CASSLEGSGQPQHF
TRBV7-2	TRBJ2-2	16	CASSLVGSGNTGELFF
TRBV7-9	TRBJ1-2	14	CASSRRGGAGGYTF
TRBV6-2/TRBV6-3	TRBJ1-1	15	CASSTPIVGPSEAFF
TRBV2	TRBJ1-2	12	CASSAWRGGYTF
TRBV11-2	TRBJ2-2	13	CASRFVAGGELFF
TRBV6-2/TRBV6-3	TRBJ2-5	20	CASSKPPRGRSGVFQETQYF
TRBV19	TRBJ1-6	15	CASSILGQVNSPLHF
TRBV5-1	TRBJ2-1	19	CASSRGWTSGRLLLNEQFF
TRBV5-4	TRBJ1-3	16	CASSLVAASSGNTIYF
TRBV19	TRBJ1-2	17	CASSMGGLGQTNYGYTF
TRBV28	TRBJ2-1	18	CASSSTVGGSGVYNEQFF
TRBV9	TRBJ2-7	13	CASSSVAEGEQYF
TRBV24-1	TRBJ2-5	15	CATSDLAGGVETQYF
TRBV23-1	TRBJ1-1	15	CASGLIPLGDTEAFF
TRBV5-1	TRBJ2-2	15	CASSRSGVLTGELFF
TRBV7-3	TRBJ2-1	18	CASSLTLSTSGAGGEQFF
TRBV19	TRBJ2-1	15	CASSPGTSGANEQFF
TRBV3-1/TRBV3-2	TRBJ2-2	16	CASSRNSEGIPGELFF
TRBV6-4	TRBJ2-2	18	CASSDSSGRAWNTGELFF
TRBV6-5	TRBJ1-2	15	CASHRGGRADYGYTF
TRBV5-1	TRBJ1-5	15	CASSLVAGGNQPQHF
TRBV4-1	TRBJ1-3	16	CASSQAFGTGENTIYF
TRBV7-8	TRBJ2-7	17	CASSLQEWREGSYEQYF
TRBV7-9	TRBJ2-1	14	CASSLRGSVDEQFF
TRBV29-1	TRBJ2-7	15	CSVPAGTSGSYEQYF
TRBV4-2	TRBJ2-1	13	CASSQVRGSEQFF
TRBV27	TRBJ2-1	14	CASSVQVLGNEQFF